This T cell receptor (beta chain) was sequenced in a study of Ad26.COV2.S vaccination and SARS-CoV-2 variants. The CDR3 covers 15 residues. The V end lost 4 bases, the J end lost 1 base, and 10 bases lay between the germline ends. CDR1 is SGHVS, CDR2 FNYEAQ, per germline. Treatment meaning: about 20 received Ad26.COV2.S at low or high dose, single or two shots; about 5 received placebo; per-sample allocation not given. The samples date from day 63 after the first vaccine or placebo injection. Here immunoSEQ multiplex PCR was the method, and the copy in TCRdb shows in-frame clones only, minus some. The sample has 400,000 to 450,000 clones, more than 80% seen once; the top ten hold 9% to 15%. General study findings and limits: Vaccinated and placebo-treated recipients had similar non-spike TCR breadth.

The count of this clone is one. The target antigen is unknown. The input for sequencing was peripheral blood, taken in a trial of Ad26.COV2.S vaccine versus placebo. This clonotype was sampled from a person aged 18-60 years who received the Ad26.COV2.S COVID-19 vaccine or a placebo. The chain links TRBV7-6 to TRBJ2-2; D might be TRBD2 (6 bases). The CDR3 protein is CASSWDSENTGELFF. CDR3 nucleotide sequence: TGTGCCAGCAGCTGGGACTCCGAGAACACCGGGGAGCTGTTTTTT.